The 9 T cell receptor beta chains listed next were all sequenced from one sample in a study of T cell repertoires in cytomegalovirus infection. Via MiXCR, TCRdb re-called the reads, giving one row per CDR3 protein. The sample has approximately 250,000 distinct CDR3 sequences, approximately 9% seen once. Sequencing used PBMCs. Source of these receptors: a human donor in good health (CMV status not recorded). Some clones in this sample may be carry-over from other donors' samples.

The CDR3 sequence is CASRETAGSNQPQHF. The CDR3 region has the DNA TGTGCCAGCAGGGAGACAGCCGGGAGCAATCAGCCCCAGCATTTT. This chain links TRBV27 with TRBJ1-5; maybe TRBD1 (5 bases). CDR1 MNHEY and CDR2 SMNVEV come from the germline V gene (reference sequence). This CDR3 is built from 15 residues. V lost 6 bases and J 1 base, leaving 13 bases between the germline ends.

The sample holds many counts of this clonotype. The rearrangement uses TRBV7-2 and TRBJ2-2; D gene uncertain. Per the germline V gene, CDR1 is SGHTA and CDR2 is FQGNSA. The V end lost 5 bases, the J end lost 10 bases, and 11 bases lay between the germline ends. This CDR3 contains 12 residues. CDR3 nucleotide sequence: TGTGCCAGCAGCCATCCGGGCGTGGAGCTGTTTTTT. This gives the protein CASSHPGVELFF.

This clonotype was observed many times. The chain uses TRBV7-8 and TRBJ1-1; no firm D call. Looked up from germline, CDR1 is SGHVS and CDR2 is FQNEAQ. The CDR3 extends over 14 amino acids. Trimming stripped 1 base from V and 5 bases from J, with 11 bases between. For the CDR3, the DNA is TGTGCCAGCAGCTTAGGGGGAGTCCGGACTGAAGCTTTCTTT. This gives the protein CASSLGGVRTEAFF.

J is TRBJ2-1 and V is TRBV7-2; 9 bases line up with TRBD2. The germline V gene has CDR1 SGHTA and CDR2 FQGNSA. The length of the CDR3 is 17 residues. V trimming: 1 base; J trimming: 9 bases; junction bases outside the gene matches: 13. CDR3 sequence: CASSLGSAGGLIPEQFF. Written as DNA, the CDR3 is TGTGCCAGCAGCTTAGGATCGGCGGGGGGGCTGATTCCTGAGCAGTTCTTC.

The table lists this clonotype with many counts. This chain joins TRBV11-3 and TRBJ2-1; D may correspond to TRBD1 or TRBD2 (7 bases each). Germline CDR1 reads SGHNT; CDR2 reads YENEEA. The ends were cut back, 7 bases at V and 5 bases at J, with 18 bases in the middle. The CDR3 spans 15 residues. The CDR3 region has the DNA TGTGCCAGCATCCCAGGGGGGGGACAAAACAATGAGCAGTTCTTC. Residues: CASIPGGGQNNEQFF. Full variable domain (outside the CDR3, taken from reference TRBV11-3 and TRBJ2-1): EAGVVQSPRYKIIEKKQPVAFWCNPISGHNTLYWYLQNLGQGPELLIRYENEEAVDDSQLPKDRFSAERLKGVDSTLKIQPAELGDSAVYLCASIPGGGQNNEQFFGPGTRLTVL.

This clonotype came up many times. The chain's CDR3 is CSKGQGGTEAFF. The CDR3, as DNA: TGCAGTAAGGGACAGGGGGGCACTGAAGCTTTCTTT. This chain links TRBV20-1 with TRBJ1-1; 11 bases are a match to TRBD1. Germline V gene sequence: CDR1 DFQATT, CDR2 SNEGSKA (reference sequence). V gave up 8 bases and J gave up 4 bases; unmatched junction bases: 3. The CDR3 sequence is 12 residues long.

Ten or more counts support this clonotype. The chain links TRBV7-2 to TRBJ2-2, with no clear D. The CDR3 length is 15 residues. The V and J ends lost 2 bases and 4 bases respectively, with 11 bases between them. Germline CDR1 and CDR2: SGHTA and FQGNSA. The CDR3, as DNA: TGTGCCAGCAGCTTATACTACGACTCCACCGGGGAGCTGTTTTTT. As protein: CASSLYYDSTGELFF.

This clonotype was picked up a small number of times. J is TRBJ1-2 and V is TRBV5-5; TRBD1 matches 7 bases. Germline V CDR1 and CDR2: SGHKS, YYEKEE (reference sequence). The junction had 4 bases not matched to a gene; V was cut back by 6 bases and J by 2 bases. The CDR3 is 13 residues long. The CDR3, as DNA: TGTGCCAGCAACCAGGGACAGAACTATGGCTACACCTTC. Protein sequence: CASNQGQNYGYTF.

This clonotype was counted a few times. The rearrangement joins TRBV12-3 or TRBV12-4 to TRBJ1-2, with D tentatively TRBD1 (5 bases). The CDR3 has 12 amino acids. Trimming pared 9 bases from V and 8 bases from J, leaving 16 bases between. In DNA form, the CDR3 reads TGTGCCAGTACACCGGGGACTTCGGGCTACACCTTC. Translating gives CASTPGTSGYTF.